The 20 T cell receptor beta chains in this list originate from one sample, sequenced in a study of Graves' ophthalmopathy and Graves' hyperthyroidism. TCR beta CDR3 regions were amplified from RNA transcripts. In the first round, RT-PCR was carried out with HTBI primers, and a multiplex PCR formed the second round. TCRdb reanalysed the multiplex PCR reads using MiXCR and keeps one entry per CDR3 protein. The sample includes over a million distinct CDR3 sequences, about two fifths of them seen just once. Sequencing input: peripheral blood or thyroid tissue (not recorded which). The receptor set was obtained from an adult man with Graves' hyperthyroidism.

About this clonotype: A much larger clone differs by one base, so this may be a read error. The rearrangement links TRBV9 to TRBJ1-1, with 11 bases matching TRBD1. The germline V gene has CDR1 SGDLS and CDR2 YYNGEE. This CDR3 contains 15 residues. CDR3 DNA: TGTACCAGTAGTACCCGGGACAGGGGGTCTCCTGAAGCTTTCTTT. It specifies CTSSTRDRGSPEAFF. Looking up the rest from reference TRBV9 and TRBJ1-1 gives the full variable domain: DSGVTQTPKHLITATGQRVTLRCSPRSGDLSVYWYQQSLDQGLQFLIQYYNGEERAKGNILERFSAQQFPDLHSELNLSSLELGDSALYFCTSSTRDRGSPEAFFGQGTRLTVV.

The rearrangement links TRBV29-1 to TRBJ2-5; 7 bases are a match to TRBD1. The tail of the sequence fits TRBJ2-7 better, so the J call may be wrong. The CDR3 is 18 amino acids. Germline V gene lookup returns CDR1 SQVTM and CDR2 ANQGSEA. DNA for the CDR3: TGCAGCGTTGAAGGAGCCGCCGAAGGACAGGCCCAATCCTACGAGCAGTACTTC. It yields the protein CSVEGAAEGQAQSYEQYF.

This clonotype was picked up many times. The chain carries TRBV19 and TRBJ1-6, with D unclear. The CDR3 totals 15 residues. The germline V gene encodes CDR1 LNHDA and CDR2 SQIVND (reference sequence). Deletions cut 5 bases from V and 9 bases from J, with 17 bases between. In DNA form, the CDR3 reads TGTGCCAGTAGTTACTCCCGACGTCAAGGTTCACCCCTCCACTTT. Amino acid sequence: CASSYSRRQGSPLHF.

The chain recombines TRBV19 with TRBJ1-5; possibly TRBD1 for D (5 bases). The CDR3 totals 16 residues. Trimming removed 0 bases at V and 6 bases at J, with 15 bases between. CDR1 LNHDA and CDR2 SQIVND come from the germline V gene (reference sequence). CDR3 residues: CASSIEPGPAGQPQHF. The CDR3 bases are TGTGCCAGTAGTATAGAACCGGGGCCAGCGGGTCAGCCCCAGCATTTT.

The rearrangement links TRBV28 to TRBJ2-5; the match to TRBD1 covers 9 bases. V gave up 6 bases and J gave up 2 bases; unmatched junction bases: 10. CDR1 and CDR2 from the germline V gene are MDHEN and SYDVKM. There are 16 residues in the CDR3. In DNA, the CDR3 is TGTGCCAGCAGCCCCCTACAGGGGGCTAGGCAAGAGACCCAGTACTTC. Residues: CASSPLQGARQETQYF.

This clonotype came up many times. The genes are TRBV6-1 and TRBJ1-6; 7 bases match TRBD1. V was clipped by 7 bases and J by 9 bases; unmatched bases: 6. The CDR3 runs to 13 residues. Germline V gives CDR1 MNHNS, CDR2 SASEGT. The CDR3 loop reads CASKPGGVSPLHF. In DNA form, the CDR3 reads TGTGCCAGCAAACCAGGGGGTGTTTCACCCCTCCACTTT.

At least ten counts were recorded for this clonotype. The rearrangement links TRBV10-3 to TRBJ2-5; TRBD1 might be the D (5 bases). This CDR3 comprises 15 residues. Trimming left V 3 bases short and J 0 bases short, with 11 bases between. The germline V gene encodes CDR1 ENHRY and CDR2 SYGVKD. DNA of the CDR3: TGTGCCATCAGTGAATGGCGCAGGGACCAAGAGACCCAGTACTTC. Its translation: CAISEWRRDQETQYF.

The chain has TRBV19 and TRBJ2-7; TRBD2 matches at 7 bases. CDR3 size: 16 residues. Germline V lookup: CDR1 LNHDA, CDR2 SQIVND (reference sequence). V dropped 5 bases and J dropped 0; count of bases not matched to a gene: 10. In DNA, the CDR3 is TGTGCCAGTAGTGGCGGGACTAACGGGAGCTCCTACGAGCAGTACTTC. This gives the protein CASSGGTNGSSYEQYF.

This clonotype was seen only a few times. The chain employs TRBV4-3 and TRBJ2-7; 7 bases agree with TRBD1. This CDR3 spans 15 amino acids. V shed 0 bases and J 2 bases; nucleotides not matched to a gene: 4. CDR1 LGHNA and CDR2 YSLEER come from the germline V gene. The chain's CDR3 is CASSQDWDSAYEQYF. CDR3 DNA sequence: TGCGCCAGCAGCCAAGATTGGGACAGCGCCTACGAGCAGTACTTC.

The V gene is TRBV20-1, the J gene TRBJ2-7, with a tentative D call TRBD2 (5 bases). This CDR3 has 13 amino acids. The V end lost 1 base, the J end lost 6 bases, and 13 bases lay between the germline ends. Germline loops: CDR1 DFQATT, CDR2 SNEGSKA (reference sequence). The CDR3 DNA sequence: TGCAGTGCTAGAGTCGGGATCACGGGCGAGCAGTACTTC. This codes for CSARVGITGEQYF.

The rearrangement joins TRBV4-1 to TRBJ1-1; 10 nucleotides agree with TRBD1. From germline, CDR1 is MGHRA and CDR2 YSYEKL. Losses at the gene ends were 0 bases for V and 4 bases for J; bases not matched to a gene: 11. CDR3 length equals 18 residues. The CDR3 reads CASSQDWRDRGFGTEAFF. The CDR3 DNA reads as TGCGCCAGCAGCCAAGACTGGAGGGACAGGGGTTTTGGCACTGAAGCTTTCTTT.

A note on this clonotype: Compared with germline, one end of the junction differs, possibly owing to a read error. This chain links TRBV7-2 with TRBJ2-3, with 7 bases matching TRBD2. Germline V gene sequence: CDR1 SGHTA, CDR2 FQGNSA. This CDR3 contains 16 residues. The CDR3 DNA follows: TGTGCCAACAGCTTAGAGATAGGGAGGGGAACAGATACGCAGTATTTT. This gives the protein CANSLEIGRGTDTQYF.

This clonotype appeared a few times. This rearrangement joins TRBV4-1 to TRBJ2-5; 9 bases agree with TRBD1. Germline values: CDR1 MGHRA, CDR2 YSYEKL. The ends lost 3 bases at V and 0 bases at J; junction bases unmatched: 8. CDR3 size: 17 residues. DNA of the CDR3: TGCGCCAGCAGCCAGGGGATCGGGACAGGGAACCAAGAGACCCAGTACTTC. Protein sequence: CASSQGIGTGNQETQYF.

This clonotype showed up many times. The rearrangement joins TRBV9 to TRBJ1-1, with a possible D match to TRBD1 (6 bases). Germline CDR1 SGDLS, CDR2 YYNGEE. CDR3 length equals 16 residues. V lost 2 bases and J 1 base, leaving 15 bases between the germline ends. The CDR3 sequence: CASSVLVGAGNTEAFF. DNA for the CDR3: TGTGCCAGCAGCGTCTTAGTGGGGGCCGGGAACACTGAAGCTTTCTTT.

This clonotype has a handful of counts. The gene calls are TRBV11-1 and TRBJ2-2; TRBD1 is a possible D gene (6 bases). The germline V gene encodes CDR1 SGHAT and CDR2 FQDESV (reference sequence). V was clipped by 1 base and J by 3 bases, with 18 bases between them. The CDR3 is 18 amino acids. The CDR3 here is CASSLGRGQGPHTGELFF. DNA for the CDR3: TGTGCCAGCAGCTTAGGACGGGGCCAGGGGCCCCACACCGGGGAGCTGTTTTTT.

CDR3: CSVEELAGPNPETQYF. CDR3 coding DNA: TGCAGCGTTGAAGAACTAGCGGGACCTAACCCTGAGACCCAGTACTTC. The rearrangement joins TRBV29-1 to TRBJ2-5; 10 positions match TRBD2. The V segment lost 0 bases and the J segment 5 bases; nucleotides outside the gene matches: 9. The CDR3 spans 16 residues. The germline V gene has CDR1 SQVTM and CDR2 ANQGSEA.

There are a few counts of this clonotype. The chain has TRBV7-2 and TRBJ2-7, with D possibly matching TRBD1 (5 bases). Germline CDR1 reads SGHTA; CDR2 reads FQGNSA. There are 16 residues in the CDR3. Trimming removed 5 bases at V and 0 bases at J, with 17 bases between. CDR3 residues: CASSLQVRTSSYEQYF. CDR3 bases: TGTGCCAGCAGCCTCCAAGTAAGGACAAGCTCCTACGAGCAGTACTTC. The entire variable domain, with the rest obtained from reference TRBV7-2 and TRBJ2-7, is as follows: GAGVSQSPSNKVTEKGKDVELRCDPISGHTALYWYRQSLGQGLEFLIYFQGNSAPDKSGLPSDRFSAERTGGSVSTLTIQRTQQEDSAVYLCASSLQVRTSSYEQYFGPGTRLTVT.

This clonotype was seen more than once but under ten times. The rearrangement links TRBV7-2 to TRBJ1-2, with 10 bases aligning to TRBD1. The length of the CDR3 is 15 residues. V shed 5 bases, J shed 7 bases, and the junction held 10 bases outside the gene matches. In germline, CDR1 is SGHTA, CDR2 FQGNSA. The CDR3, as DNA: TGTGCCAGCAGCCCGCGACAGGGGGCCCCAAGTGGCTACACCTTC. Translation: CASSPRQGAPSGYTF.

This clonotype has at least ten counts. The chain employs TRBV5-6 and TRBJ2-2, with TRBD1 as a possible D gene (5 bases). CDR3 length: 13 amino acids. The germline V gene encodes CDR1 SGHDT and CDR2 YYEEEE. Trimming removed 6 bases at V and 4 bases at J, with 10 bases between. CDR3 nucleotides: TGTGCCAGCACCATCCAGGGCACCGGGGAGCTGTTTTTT. It specifies CASTIQGTGELFF.

The chain uses TRBV15 and TRBJ1-2, with 7 bases aligning to TRBD1. J was trimmed by 13 bases and V by 5 bases; bases with no gene match: 7. The CDR3 has 11 residues. Germline V CDR1 and CDR2: LNHNV, YYDKDF (reference sequence). The CDR3: CATSGTTGITF. As DNA, the CDR3 is TGTGCCACCAGCGGGACGACAGGGATCACCTTC.